This T cell receptor beta chain was captured in a study of T cells in Graves' hyperthyroidism and ophthalmopathy. From RNA transcripts, TCR beta CDR3 regions were amplified. The HTBI set primed first-round TCR CDR3 RT-PCR. From the multiplex PCR reads, TCRdb called clonotypes with MiXCR, one entry per CDR3 protein. The table has 500,000 to 600,000 distinct CDR3 sequences, 40% to 55% seen once. This clonotype was observed a few times. Its matching antigen is unknown. General study points: Ophthalmopathy and stable hyperthyroidism were told apart by a 13 V-J model.

The length of the CDR3 is 15 residues. J was trimmed by 7 bases and V by 5 bases; bases with no gene match: 11. Germline CDR1 is SGHVS and CDR2 is FNYEAQ. The TCR was taken from a woman between 18 and 30 years old with Graves' hyperthyroidism. This sequence joins TRBV7-6 and TRBJ2-1, with 7 bases that match TRBD2. Sequencing was done on a sample of peripheral blood or thyroid tissue (not recorded which). The CDR3 nucleotides are TGTGCCAGCAGCCGGGACTATACAATGGGGAATGAGCAGTTCTTC. Encoded protein: CASSRDYTMGNEQFF.